This TCR beta chain is drawn from a study of cytomegalovirus exposure and HLA in healthy donors. General study findings and limits: There was a cluster of highly shared sequence variants that was likely a sequencing artifact.

The primer mix had 60 Vbeta and 13 Jbeta primers. Libraries were prepared by immunoSEQ multiplex PCR; TCRdb keeps only in-frame clonotypes and omits some of them. The sample contains 100,000 to 150,000 clones, over 75% of which appear only once. This clone was recorded once. What it binds is unknown. Germline V gives CDR1 ENHRY, CDR2 SYGVKD. CDR3 length equals 14 residues. Between the trimmed V and J ends, which lost 8 bases and 8 bases, there was a span of 21 bases. The source material was PBMCs. This TCR came from a woman aged 40 to 50 in good health and CMV-seropositive. This chain uses TRBV10-3 with TRBJ1-2; maybe TRBD1 (6 bases). The CDR3 DNA sequence: TGTGCCATCTCCGCAGGGGCCTACTTGGGGGGCTACACCTTC. Protein product: CAISAGAYLGGYTF.